This T cell receptor beta chain is from a study of type 1 regulatory T cells. Study-wide context: An in vitro protocol generated T-allo10, a Tr1-enriched, alloantigen-specific CD4 T cell product.

CDR1 is SGHRS and CDR2 is YFSETQ in the germline V gene. The V gene end was trimmed by 2 bases and the J gene end by 3 bases; junction bases not matched to a gene: 4. CDR3 length: 15 residues. MiXCR was run by TCRdb on the reads, yielding one entry per CDR3 protein. Here the sample spans approximately 90,000 distinct CDR3 sequences, 30% to 35% being singletons. The chain couples TRBV5-1 to TRBJ2-7, with 11 nucleotides matching TRBD1. This clonotype was sampled from a human donor in good health. The sequenced sample was CD4+ T cells, either the whole sample or a sorted fraction (not recorded which). CDR3 region: CASSLTGTGGYEQYF. The CDR3 region has the DNA TGCGCCAGCAGCTTAACCGGGACAGGGGGCTACGAGCAGTACTTC.